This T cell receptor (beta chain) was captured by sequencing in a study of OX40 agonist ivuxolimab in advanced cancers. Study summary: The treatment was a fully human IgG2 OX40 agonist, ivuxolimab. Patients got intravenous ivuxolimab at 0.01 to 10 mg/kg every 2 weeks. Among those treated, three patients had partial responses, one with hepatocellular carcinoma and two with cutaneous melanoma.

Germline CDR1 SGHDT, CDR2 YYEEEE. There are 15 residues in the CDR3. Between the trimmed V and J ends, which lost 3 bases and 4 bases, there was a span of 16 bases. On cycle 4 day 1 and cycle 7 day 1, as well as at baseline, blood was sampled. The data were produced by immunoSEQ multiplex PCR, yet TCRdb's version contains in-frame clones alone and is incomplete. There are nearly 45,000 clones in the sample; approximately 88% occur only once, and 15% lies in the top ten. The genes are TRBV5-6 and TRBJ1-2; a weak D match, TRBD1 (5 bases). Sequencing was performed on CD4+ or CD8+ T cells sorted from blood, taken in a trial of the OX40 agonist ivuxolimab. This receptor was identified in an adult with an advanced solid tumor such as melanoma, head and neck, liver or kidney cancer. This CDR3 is CASSWGGIEVYGYTF. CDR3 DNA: TGTGCCAGCAGCTGGGGGGGTATTGAGGTCTATGGCTACACCTTC.